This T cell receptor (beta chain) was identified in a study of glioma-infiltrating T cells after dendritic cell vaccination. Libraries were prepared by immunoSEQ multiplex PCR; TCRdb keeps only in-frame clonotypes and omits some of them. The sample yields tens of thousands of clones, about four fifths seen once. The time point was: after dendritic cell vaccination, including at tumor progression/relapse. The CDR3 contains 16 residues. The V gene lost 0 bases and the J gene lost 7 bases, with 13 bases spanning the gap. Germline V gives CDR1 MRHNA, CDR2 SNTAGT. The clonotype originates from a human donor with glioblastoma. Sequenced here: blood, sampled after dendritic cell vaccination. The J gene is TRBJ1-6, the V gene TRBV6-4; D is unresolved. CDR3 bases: TGTGCCAGCAGTGACTCGGTGCCCACCACAAATTCACCCCTCCACTTT. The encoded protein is CASSDSVPTTNSPLHF.